The sequence of this TCR beta chain was determined in a study of OX40 agonist ivuxolimab in advanced cancers. Overall study context: Those enrolled were roughly 80% male, with a mean age of around 55 years and ages from 23 to 79. Regarding the study as a whole: The mean number of expanded clones was higher in CD8+ T cells than in CD4+. At 0.1 to 3.0 mg/kg, clonal expansion of CD4+ and CD8+ blood T cells had occurred by week 6. Not determined was the antigen specificity of the expanded peripheral T cells.

The CDR3 totals 13 residues. The germline CDR1 and CDR2 sequences are SNHLY and FYNNEI. The V gene lost 5 bases and the J gene lost 3 bases, with 10 bases spanning the gap. TCRdb's copy holds only in-frame clones and misses some; the assay was immunoSEQ multiplex PCR. The table has tens of thousands of clones, approximately 90% seen once. In regard to this clone: The antigen is undetermined.

This TCR was recovered from an adult with an advanced solid tumor such as melanoma, head and neck, liver or kidney cancer. Here the sequenced sample was CD4+ or CD8+ T cells sorted from blood, taken in a trial of the OX40 agonist ivuxolimab. The rearrangement uses TRBV2 and TRBJ2-5, with D possibly TRBD2 on 6 matching bases. The CDR3 loop is CASSSGEEETQYF. In DNA form, the CDR3 reads TGTGCCAGCAGTAGTGGGGAGGAAGAGACCCAGTACTTC.